These T cell receptor beta chains were read from a single sample in a study of blood T cells in healthy people across ages. From the 5' RACE reads, TCRdb called clonotypes with MiXCR, one entry per CDR3 protein. This sample has 800,000 or so distinct CDR3 sequences; around two thirds occur once, and the top ten carry about 30%. Sequencing was done on a sample of blood. The receptors were gathered from a man aged 25 to 40 in good health. The CDR3 runs from the conserved cysteine through the conserved F or W. D genes are given only for firm matches. The listing skips clone size in some rows; elsewhere it reads once, few, many or a size class.

size	D	V	J	CDR3	DNA
.	.	TRBV5-6	TRBJ2-5	CASSLLGTPGETQYF	TGTGCCAGCAGCTTGCTCGGGACACCCGGCGAGACCCAGTACTTC
.	TRBD2	TRBV5-1	TRBJ2-7	CASSEGLAGVVISYEQYF	TGCGCCAGCAGCGAGGGACTAGCGGGTGTAGTTATCTCCTACGAGCAGTACTTC
once	.	TRBV29-1	TRBJ2-7	CSVVGGTTYEQYF	TGCAGCGTTGTGGGGGGCACCACCTACGAGCAGTACTTC
few	TRBD2	TRBV7-2	TRBJ2-5	CASSLNSGGNQETQYF	TGTGCCAGCAGCTTAAATAGCGGGGGGAACCAAGAGACCCAGTACTTC
.	.	TRBV29-1	TRBJ2-5	CSVGQLYQETQYF	TGCAGCGTAGGACAGCTGTACCAAGAGACCCAGTACTTC
.	.	TRBV6-1	TRBJ1-2	CASSEVQVGNYGYTF	TGTGCCAGCAGTGAAGTTCAGGTGGGGAACTATGGCTACACCTTC
.	.	TRBV28	TRBJ2-1	CASSFRDGSYNEQFF	TGTGCCAGCAGTTTCCGGGACGGGTCCTACAATGAGCAGTTCTTC
.	.	TRBV13	TRBJ2-5	CASSPGPGSWEQYF	TGTGCCAGCAGCCCTGGGCCTGGGTCTTGGGAGCAGTACTTC
.	.	TRBV5-1	TRBJ2-7	CASSLVYRDQTYEQYF	TGCGCCAGCAGCTTAGTCTACAGGGATCAAACCTACGAGCAGTACTTC
.	.	TRBV5-1	TRBJ2-5	CASSLNPGGFSDGTQYF	TGCGCCAGCAGCTTGAATCCAGGGGGGTTCAGTGATGGGACCCAGTACTTC
.	.	TRBV4-3	TRBJ1-2	CASSQVRGAGYGYTF	TGCGCCAGCAGCCAAGTCCGGGGAGCGGGGTATGGCTACACCTTC
.	.	TRBV4-3	TRBJ1-4	CASSPQGFATNEKLFF	TGCGCCAGCAGCCCCCAAGGCTTCGCAACTAATGAAAAACTGTTTTTT
.	.	TRBV9	TRBJ2-1	CASSVATGGRETQFF	TGTGCCAGCAGCGTAGCTACGGGGGGCAGAGAGACCCAGTTCTTC
.	TRBD2	TRBV9	TRBJ2-5	CASSVGLASETQYF	TGTGCCAGCAGCGTGGGACTAGCGAGTGAGACCCAGTACTTC
once	TRBD1	TRBV4-1	TRBJ2-3	CASSNEPTRDRGRASTDTQYF	TGCGCCAGCAGCAACGAGCCTACCCGGGACAGGGGGAGAGCTAGCACAGATACGCAGTATTTT
many	.	TRBV12-3/TRBV12-4	TRBJ2-7	CASSRDFYEQYF	TGTGCCAGCAGCAGGGACTTCTACGAGCAGTACTTC
.	.	TRBV5-5	TRBJ2-4	CASLMGANLAKNIQYF	TGTGCCAGCTTAATGGGGGCCAATTTAGCCAAAAACATTCAGTACTTC
.	.	TRBV7-3	TRBJ1-2	CASSSDNYGYTF	TGTGCCAGCAGCTCAGACAATTATGGCTACACCTTC
.	TRBD1	TRBV6-1	TRBJ2-1	CASSIDRGYEQFF	TGTGCCAGCAGTATCGACAGGGGTTACGAGCAGTTCTTC
.	TRBD1	TRBV20-1	TRBJ2-3	CSARGQVVDTQYF	TGCAGTGCCCGGGGACAGGTAGTAGATACGCAGTATTTT
.	TRBD2	TRBV20-1	TRBJ2-3	CSARGGLAGGGQYF	TGCAGTGCTAGAGGCGGACTAGCGGGGGGGGGCCAGTATTTT
.	TRBD1	TRBV12-3/TRBV12-4	TRBJ2-3	CASSLRQGPDTQYF	TGTGCCAGCAGTTTACGACAGGGACCCGATACGCAGTATTTT
.	TRBD2	TRBV10-3	TRBJ2-1	CAIRSSGTSGDLILYNEQFF	TGTGCCATCAGATCATCAGGGACTAGCGGGGACCTGATTCTCTACAATGAGCAGTTCTTC